This entry concerns a single T cell receptor beta chain. The data stem from a study of blood T cells in healthy people across ages. A J-beta primer mix and a sample-barcoded 5' primer were used in a second PCR of roughly 7 to 12 cycles. TCRdb redid the calling of the 5' RACE reads with MiXCR, one entry per CDR3 protein. The data show 1.5 million or so distinct CDR3 sequences, roughly 45% seen once. This CDR3 is 15 amino acids long. V gave up 6 bases and J gave up 7 bases; unmatched junction bases: 12. Germline V gene data show CDR1 as SGHRS and CDR2 as YFSETQ. Input material: blood. The TCR comes from a woman between 18 and 30 years old in good health. This chain connects TRBV5-1 to TRBJ2-1; 8 nucleotides align to TRBD1. The CDR3: CASTLPRTGTNEQFF. The DNA of the CDR3 is TGCGCCAGCACCCTCCCCCGGACAGGGACAAATGAGCAGTTCTTC.